This TCR beta chain derives from a study of T cell responses to AZD1222 COVID-19 vaccine. From germline, CDR1 is MDHEN and CDR2 SYDVKM. Trimming stripped 5 bases from V and 1 base from J, with 9 bases between. The length of the CDR3 is 14 residues. Findings and caveats of the study: Spike regions recognized by vaccine-associated CD4 TCRs spanned the protein, led by 160-218 and 743-854. Donors in the cohort were predominantly white British and more often female, and clonal diversity was possibly underestimated. A rise in Spike-specific TCR breadth and depth followed two AZD1222 doses. Of the AZD1222 recipients, only six were seropositive at baseline.

Details on this clone: What it binds is not known.

TCRdb keeps only in-frame clones here, not all; method: immunoSEQ multiplex PCR. Among 120,000 or so clones listed, less than 95% were seen once. The specimen was peripheral blood, collected 28 days after the second AZD1222 dose. The chain carries TRBV28 and TRBJ1-5; D call uncertain. This clonotype originated in an adult who received the AZD1222 COVID-19 vaccine. The CDR3 spells CASSKDYSNQPQHF. CDR3 DNA sequence: TGTGCCAGCAGTAAGGACTACAGCAATCAGCCCCAGCATTTT.